These 8 T cell receptor beta chains originate from one sample sequenced in a study of OX40 agonist ivuxolimab in advanced cancers. Profiling relied on immunoSEQ multiplex PCR, and the TCRdb table lists in-frame clones only, not all of them. This sample has fewer than 95,000 clones, with 75% to 85% found just once. Sample: CD4+ or CD8+ T cells sorted from blood, taken in a trial of the OX40 agonist ivuxolimab. The receptors derive from an adult with an advanced solid tumor such as melanoma, head and neck, liver or kidney cancer.

This clone has a single count. This chain uses TRBV7-6 with TRBJ2-5; possible D gene TRBD1, 6 bases. Germline assignment: CDR1 SGHVS and CDR2 FNYEAQ. The V end lost 1 base, the J end lost 1 base, and 13 bases lay between the germline ends. This CDR3 spans 16 amino acids. The DNA for the CDR3 is TGTGCCAGCAGCTTAGTACAGGGAAGGCGCCAAGAGACCCAGTACTTC. Translation gives CASSLVQGRRQETQYF.

The chain recombines TRBV5-6 with TRBJ1-6, with 7 bases matching TRBD1. CDR3 length: 14 amino acids. CDR1 SGHDT and CDR2 YYEEEE come from the germline V gene. V dropped 4 bases and J dropped 8; count of bases not matched to a gene: 6. The CDR3 bases are TGTGCCAGCAGCCTGACAGGGTGGGATTCACCCCTCCACTTT. This sequence encodes CASSLTGWDSPLHF. Full variable domain (outside the CDR3, taken from reference TRBV5-6 and TRBJ1-6): DAGVTQSPTHLIKTRGQQVTLRCSPKSGHDTVSWYQQALGQGPQFIFQYYEEEERQRGNFPDRFSGHQFPNYSSELNVNALLLGDSALYLCASSLTGWDSPLHFGNGTRLTVT.

This sequence joins TRBV28 and TRBJ2-7; 8 bases fit TRBD1. V lost 4 bases and J lost 5; bases outside the gene matches: 13. There are 16 residues in the CDR3. Germline V gene lookup returns CDR1 MDHEN and CDR2 SYDVKM. CDR3 sequence reads: CASSSRLSRGRDEQYF. CDR3 bases: TGTGCCAGCAGTTCTCGCCTGAGCAGGGGGCGAGACGAGCAGTACTTC.

CDR3 nucleotide sequence: TGTGCCAGCAGCGTGACAGGGGGAACCGGGGAGCTGTTTTTT. It is translated as CASSVTGGTGELFF. This chain connects TRBV9 to TRBJ2-2; 9 bases line up with TRBD1. V dropped 2 bases and J dropped 5; count of bases not matched to a gene: 1. Germline lookup yields CDR1 SGDLS and CDR2 YYNGEE. CDR3 length: 14 amino acids.

The chain joins TRBV4-3 to TRBJ1-4; no reliable D call. Germline lookup yields CDR1 LGHNA and CDR2 YSLEER. Deletions cut 0 bases from V and 8 bases from J, with 10 bases between. The CDR3 spans 14 residues. This chain's CDR3 is CASSQDLASEKLFF. CDR3 DNA: TGCGCCAGCAGCCAAGATCTCGCTAGCGAAAAACTGTTTTTT.

The chain employs TRBV5-1 and TRBJ1-3, with a weak D call TRBD1 (5 bases). The germline V and J ends were trimmed by 4 bases and 0 bases, with 8 bases remaining between them. Looked up from germline, CDR1 is SGHRS and CDR2 is YFSETQ. This CDR3 is 14 amino acids long. The DNA of the CDR3 is TGCGCCAGCAGCCACGGGACCTCTGGAAACACCATATATTTT. Its translation: CASSHGTSGNTIYF.

The chain uses TRBV19 and TRBJ1-2; 8 bases align to TRBD1. The germline V gene has CDR1 LNHDA and CDR2 SQIVND (reference sequence). J lost 0 bases, V lost 9 bases, and 9 bases had no gene match. The CDR3 contains 15 residues. The CDR3 region is CARETGQGANYGYTF. The CDR3 nucleotides read TGTGCCAGGGAAACAGGACAGGGCGCTAACTATGGCTACACCTTC.

J is TRBJ2-5 and V is TRBV2, with 7 bases that match TRBD1. The CDR3 runs to 13 residues. Unmatched junction bases numbered 6, after V lost 7 bases and J lost 4 bases. CDR1 SNHLY and CDR2 FYNNEI come from the germline V gene. CDR3 DNA sequence: TGTGCCAGCAAGGGGGCTCGGGGAGAGACCCAGTACTTC. This translates into CASKGARGETQYF.